What follows are 26 T cell receptor beta chains derived from one specimen sequenced in a study of cytomegalovirus exposure and HLA in healthy donors. The PCR employed 60 Vbeta primers together with 13 Jbeta primers. Using immunoSEQ multiplex PCR, the repertoire was profiled, and TCRdb retains in-frame clones only, with some absent. The sample has about 160,000 clones. Sequencing was carried out using PBMCs. These receptors all come from a man younger than 45 in good health and CMV-seronegative.

The V and J genes are TRBV7-8 and TRBJ1-1; D not certain. This CDR3 region has 16 residues. V was cut by 4 bases and J by 0 bases, with 15 bases left in between. Per germline, CDR1 SGHVS and CDR2 FQNEAQ. The CDR3 reads CASSYHLSLMNTEAFF. In nucleotides, the CDR3 is TGTGCCAGCAGCTACCACCTTTCCCTAATGAACACTGAAGCTTTCTTT.

CDR3 region: CASSALSVQYF. The CDR3 region has the DNA TGTGCCAGTAGTGCGCTGAGTGTACAGTACTTC. This chain links TRBV19 with TRBJ2-5; the D is unclear. From germline, CDR1 is LNHDA and CDR2 SQIVND (reference sequence). Trimming left V 5 bases short and J 11 bases short, with 12 bases between. The CDR3 runs to 11 residues.

V is TRBV4-2 and J is TRBJ1-2; D is ambiguous. In germline, CDR1 is LGHNA, CDR2 YNFKEQ. The CDR3 has 15 residues. The V and J ends lost 3 bases and 8 bases respectively, with 19 bases between them. The CDR3 region has the DNA TGTGCCAGCAGCCAGGAGAAAAATACCCTAGGCGGCTACACCTTC. Its translation: CASSQEKNTLGGYTF.

Concerning this clone: The same CDR3 is also encoded by other DNA sequences in this sample. The genes are TRBV19 and TRBJ2-6; D is undetermined. The V gene's germline CDR1 is LNHDA and CDR2 SQIVND (reference sequence). This CDR3 is 14 amino acids long. Trimming took 2 bases from V and 4 from J, leaving 6 bases between them. CDR3 nucleotides: TGTGCCAGTAGTATAAACTCAGGGGCCAACGTCCTGACTTTC. This sequence encodes CASSINSGANVLTF.

This chain connects TRBV5-6 to TRBJ2-2, with 8 bases lining up with TRBD1. The CDR3 is 18 amino acids. Germline CDR1 reads SGHDT; CDR2 reads YYEEEE. V trimming: 2 bases; J trimming: 5 bases; junction bases outside the gene matches: 14. CDR3 residues: CASSFWGLDRAGTGELFF. The CDR3 coding sequence is TGTGCCAGCAGCTTTTGGGGGTTGGACAGGGCTGGAACCGGGGAGCTGTTTTTT.

The chain uses TRBV19 and TRBJ2-1, with TRBD2 matching 8 bases. The CDR3 sequence is 16 residues long. Germline-derived CDR1 and CDR2 are LNHDA and SQIVND (reference sequence). J lost 0 bases, V lost 5 bases, and 6 bases had no gene match. The CDR3 DNA reads as TGTGCCAGTAGTCCTAGCGGGCCAAGCTCCTACAATGAGCAGTTCTTC. This encodes CASSPSGPSSYNEQFF.

This chain connects TRBV30 to TRBJ1-6; 11 bases are a match to TRBD1. Germline V gene lookup returns CDR1 GTSNPN and CDR2 SVGIG (reference sequence). The CDR3 is 14 residues long. Trimming took 3 bases from V and 7 from J; bases not matched to a gene: 2. Here the CDR3 reads CAWRRDRGNSPLHF. Written as DNA, the CDR3 is TGTGCCTGGAGGCGGGACAGGGGGAATTCACCCCTCCACTTT.

The chain couples TRBV5-1 to TRBJ2-3, with TRBD2 identical over 10 bases. The CDR3 covers 16 residues. V lost 6 bases to trimming and J lost 5 bases; unmatched junction nucleotides: 12. Germline CDR1 is SGHRS and CDR2 is YFSETQ. DNA of the CDR3: TGCGCCAGCACCCGAGCTAGCGGGAGTGGGGAAGATACGCAGTATTTT. Translation gives CASTRASGSGEDTQYF.

V gene TRBV4-3 combines with J gene TRBJ2-4; TRBD2 is a possible D gene (6 bases). CDR1 is LGHNA, CDR2 YSLEER, per germline. Between the trimmed V and J ends, which lost 2 bases and 2 bases, there was a span of 10 bases. The CDR3 length is 15 residues. CDR3 protein: CASSQTSRTKNIQYF. Written as DNA, the CDR3 is TGCGCCAGCAGCCAAACTAGCAGAACCAAAAACATTCAGTACTTC.

Turning to this clone: A read error may account for a junction end that differs from germline. V and J are TRBV28 and TRBJ1-3; 8 positions agree with TRBD1. This CDR3 contains 12 residues. Looked up from germline, CDR1 is MDHEN and CDR2 is SYDVKM. CDR3 DNA sequence: TGTGCCAGCCTTGTGCCCGGACAGGGTGAACATTTT. Its protein product is CASLVPGQGEHF.

The chain is built from TRBV7-6 and TRBJ1-1; TRBD1 might be the D (5 bases). Per germline, CDR1 SGHVS and CDR2 FNYEAQ. The CDR3 covers 15 residues. V lost 1 base to trimming and J lost 5 bases, with 14 bases between them. The CDR3 reads CASSLVAQGTTEAFF. The CDR3 DNA sequence: TGTGCCAGCAGCTTAGTCGCCCAGGGAACAACTGAAGCTTTCTTT.

The chain has TRBV11-3 and TRBJ2-1, with 7 bases that match TRBD1. Looked up from germline, CDR1 is SGHNT and CDR2 is YENEEA. Trimming at V came to 5 bases and at J to 1 base, leaving 5 bases not matched to a gene. The CDR3 has 15 residues. The CDR3 sequence: CASSLATGSYNEQFF. In DNA, the CDR3 is TGTGCCAGCAGCCTGGCGACAGGGTCCTACAATGAGCAGTTCTTC.

The chain carries TRBV10-1 and TRBJ1-3; no clear D. The length of the CDR3 is 13 residues. V was pared by 7 bases and J by 0 bases, with 7 bases between. CDR1 and CDR2 (germline): WNHNN, SYGVQD (reference sequence). CDR3 amino acids: CASTPVSGNTIYF. The CDR3 nucleotides are TGCGCCAGCACGCCGGTCTCTGGAAACACCATATATTTT.

This chain uses TRBV27 with TRBJ2-1; TRBD2 matches at 8 bases. The CDR3 spans 17 residues. Germline assignment: CDR1 MNHEY and CDR2 SMNVEV (reference sequence). V trimming: 2 bases; J trimming: 7 bases; junction bases outside the gene matches: 13. The CDR3 DNA reads as TGTGCCAGCAGTTTAGGCCTCCGAATAGCGGGAAAGAATGAGCAGTTCTTC. Translated, it gives CASSLGLRIAGKNEQFF.

This CDR3 reads CASTQGYSNQPQHF. The DNA for the CDR3 is TGTGCCAGCACCCAGGGTTATAGCAATCAGCCCCAGCATTTT. The chain couples TRBV2 to TRBJ1-5; D may be TRBD1 (5 bases). This CDR3 comprises 14 residues. Between the trimmed V and J ends, which lost 7 bases and 0 bases, there was a span of 10 bases. Germline V gene lookup returns CDR1 SNHLY and CDR2 FYNNEI.

The J gene is TRBJ1-5, the V gene TRBV14, with unresolved D. V lost 0 bases, J lost 3 bases, and 18 bases lay in between. Per the germline V gene, CDR1 is SGHDN and CDR2 is FVKESK. The CDR3 extends over 18 amino acids. The CDR3 DNA reads TGTGCCAGCAGCCAAGATTGGTTTGGTCAGGCCCCCAATCAGCCCCAGCATTTT. This encodes CASSQDWFGQAPNQPQHF.

A note on this clone: The same CDR3 also results from other DNA sequences found in this sample. V usage is TRBV5-5 and J usage is TRBJ1-1; possibly TRBD1 for D (5 bases). The CDR3 length is 15 residues. Germline V gene data show CDR1 as SGHKS and CDR2 as YYEKEE (reference sequence). Trimming shortened V by 0 bases and J by 0 bases, and 9 bases separated the two germline ends. The CDR3 loop is CASSLGGKLNTEAFF. The CDR3 DNA sequence: TGTGCCAGCAGCTTGGGGGGCAAACTGAACACTGAAGCTTTCTTT. The full variable domain, rest sourced from reference TRBV5-5 and TRBJ1-1, is DAGVTQSPTHLIKTRGQQVTLRCSPISGHKSVSWYQQVLGQGPQFIFQYYEKEERGRGNFPDRFSARQFPNYSSELNVNALLLGDSALYLCASSLGGKLNTEAFFGQGTRLTVV.

The CDR3 DNA follows: TGCAGCGTTGGACCATCAGGGGGCGTCAGCTACACCTTC. Protein sequence: CSVGPSGGVSYTF. J is TRBJ1-2 and V is TRBV29-1, with 8 bases lining up with TRBD1. CDR1 is SQVTM and CDR2 is ANQGSEA in the germline V gene. V gave up 4 bases and J gave up 9 bases; unmatched junction bases: 10. The CDR3 is 13 amino acids.

This rearrangement joins TRBV6-1 to TRBJ2-5, with TRBD2 matching 9 bases. This CDR3 contains 15 residues. V shed 6 bases, J shed 2 bases, and the junction held 7 bases outside the gene matches. CDR1 is MNHNS and CDR2 is SASEGT in the germline V gene. The CDR3 DNA is TGTGCCAGCAGAGTAGCGGGAGTCCGGCAAGAGACCCAGTACTTC. Translating gives CASRVAGVRQETQYF.

The chain carries TRBV19 and TRBJ2-1; the D gene is possibly TRBD2 (6 bases). Trimming pared 7 bases from V and 2 bases from J, leaving 21 bases between. Germline values: CDR1 LNHDA, CDR2 SQIVND (reference sequence). This CDR3 is 17 amino acids long. The CDR3 DNA is TGTGCCAGTACCCCAAGGGAAGAGCGGGTTCCCTACAATGAGCAGTTCTTC. Amino acids: CASTPREERVPYNEQFF.

The gene calls are TRBV28 and TRBJ1-2, with D uncertain. CDR3 length equals 14 residues. Per the germline V gene, CDR1 is MDHEN and CDR2 is SYDVKM. Trimming removed 5 bases from V and 0 bases from J, with 10 bases in between. This chain's CDR3 is CASSLPWPNYGYTF. DNA for the CDR3: TGTGCCAGCAGTCTCCCCTGGCCTAACTATGGCTACACCTTC.

V and J are TRBV28 and TRBJ2-1, with TRBD2 matching over 13 bases. V gave up 5 bases and J gave up 15 bases; unmatched junction bases: 10. CDR1 is MDHEN and CDR2 is SYDVKM in the germline V gene. The length of the CDR3 is 14 residues. CDR3 sequence reads: CASSLTGTSGNGFF. The DNA for the CDR3 is TGTGCCAGCAGTCTGACAGGGACTAGCGGGAACGGGTTCTTC.

The chain has TRBV5-6 and TRBJ2-3, with 7 bases identical to TRBD1. J was trimmed by 3 bases and V by 6 bases; bases with no gene match: 13. The V gene's germline CDR1 is SGHDT and CDR2 YYEEEE. CDR3 length equals 16 residues. DNA for the CDR3: TGTGCCAGCACCCCTGACGACAGGGTCGGGACAGATACGCAGTATTTT. As protein: CASTPDDRVGTDTQYF.

J is TRBJ2-1 and V is TRBV5-1; 13 positions agree with TRBD2. The V segment lost 0 bases and the J segment 8 bases; nucleotides outside the gene matches: 5. Germline CDR1 reads SGHRS; CDR2 reads YFSETQ. This CDR3 has 16 residues. The chain's CDR3 is CASSLVGLAGADEQFF. In DNA form, the CDR3 reads TGCGCCAGCAGCTTGGTCGGACTAGCGGGAGCCGATGAGCAGTTCTTC.

V is TRBV7-6 and J is TRBJ2-2; TRBD2 agrees at 7 bases. From germline, CDR1 is SGHVS and CDR2 FNYEAQ. The CDR3 length is 16 residues. Unmatched junction bases numbered 6, after V lost 5 bases and J lost 0 bases. CDR3 sequence reads: CASSRQSGANTGELFF. The DNA for the CDR3 is TGTGCCAGCAGCAGACAAAGCGGGGCGAACACCGGGGAGCTGTTTTTT.

The CDR3 loop is CASSSRDTNNEQFF. The CDR3 coding sequence is TGCGCCAGCAGCTCCCGGGACACTAACAATGAGCAGTTCTTC. The chain carries TRBV5-1 and TRBJ2-1; weak D call: TRBD1 (6 bases). Germline V gives CDR1 SGHRS, CDR2 YFSETQ. V lost 3 bases and J lost 5, with 12 bases in between. The CDR3 is 14 amino acids.